These 27 T cell receptor beta chains came from one sample sequenced in a study of PD-1 blockade in classical Hodgkin lymphoma. Noted time point: cycle 4 day 1 (C4D1), after more than 5 weeks of nivolumab. Each patient relapsed following autologous stem cell transplantation, and prior brentuximab vedotin exposure differed. Clones were sequenced by immunoSEQ multiplex PCR, and TCRdb holds only the in-frame ones, with some missing. The sample has 12,000 to 15,000 clones; approximately 80% are singletons. The specimen comprised peripheral blood mononuclear cells (PBMCs), sampled before the fourth cycle of nivolumab. These receptors originate from a human donor with classical Hodgkin lymphoma.

The chain is built from TRBV5-1 and TRBJ2-7, with 10 bases identical to TRBD1. The length of the CDR3 is 16 residues. CDR1 is SGHRS and CDR2 is YFSETQ in the germline V gene. Trimming at V came to 3 bases and at J to 3 bases, leaving 9 bases not matched to a gene. CDR3 amino acids: CASSSRPGTGDYEQYF. The CDR3 DNA follows: TGCGCCAGCAGCTCTAGACCCGGGACAGGGGACTACGAGCAGTACTTC.

The V and J genes are TRBV5-1 and TRBJ2-2; 7 bases line up with TRBD2. This CDR3 region has 13 residues. The germline V gene encodes CDR1 SGHRS and CDR2 YFSETQ. The V and J ends lost 8 bases and 7 bases, in that order; junction bases with no gene match: 8. The chain's CDR3 is CASFQGGNGELFF. In nucleotides, the CDR3 is TGCGCCAGTTTCCAGGGAGGGAACGGGGAGCTGTTTTTT.

This rearrangement joins TRBV6-1 to TRBJ2-7; maybe TRBD2 (5 bases). From germline, CDR1 is MNHNS and CDR2 SASEGT. V gave up 7 bases and J gave up 6 bases, with 16 bases separating them. The length of the CDR3 is 13 residues. The CDR3 reads CASKGKGGGEQYF. CDR3 in DNA: TGTGCCAGCAAGGGAAAGGGTGGAGGCGAGCAGTACTTC.

This clone was detected once. The chain recombines TRBV27 with TRBJ1-1; TRBD1 agrees at 7 bases. Germline assignment: CDR1 MNHEY and CDR2 SMNVEV (reference sequence). Trimming took 5 bases from V and 4 from J; bases not matched to a gene: 4. This CDR3 region has 13 residues. Here the CDR3 DNA reads TGTGCCAGCAGTACTAGGGGGCCCACTGAAGCTTTCTTT. As protein: CASSTRGPTEAFF.

The chain combines TRBV6-6 with TRBJ1-1; D unresolved. The CDR3 consists of 11 residues. Trimming shortened V by 3 bases and J by 7 bases, and 6 bases separated the two germline ends. Germline CDR1 MNHNY, CDR2 SVGAGI (reference sequence). The CDR3 loop is CASSYPNEAFF. CDR3 nucleotide sequence: TGTGCCAGCAGTTATCCCAATGAAGCTTTCTTT.

The chain couples TRBV10-3 to TRBJ1-2; the D gene is possibly TRBD1 (5 bases). Germline CDR1 and CDR2: ENHRY and SYGVKD. The CDR3 extends over 13 amino acids. Trimming removed 2 bases at V and 8 bases at J, with 12 bases between. The CDR3 region is CAISEGRVNGYTF. The CDR3 DNA sequence: TGTGCCATCAGTGAGGGCAGGGTGAACGGCTACACCTTC.

The chain employs TRBV13 and TRBJ1-1, with D possibly matching TRBD1 (5 bases). Germline V CDR1 and CDR2: PRHDT, FYEKMQ (reference sequence). The CDR3 is 12 residues long. Between the trimmed V and J ends, which lost 2 bases and 7 bases, there was a span of 8 bases. In DNA form, the CDR3 reads TGTGCCAGCAGCTTACCAGGGAATGAAGCTTTCTTT. Translation: CASSLPGNEAFF.

The chain carries TRBV2 and TRBJ2-2; D not resolved. Germline lookup yields CDR1 SNHLY and CDR2 FYNNEI. The CDR3 spans 11 residues. Trimming removed 11 bases from V and 7 bases from J, with 11 bases in between. The CDR3 spells CARGTGGELFF. The CDR3 bases are TGTGCCCGTGGTACCGGCGGGGAGCTGTTTTTT.

The chain employs TRBV7-2 and TRBJ1-3, with a possible D match to TRBD1 (5 bases). Germline CDR1 SGHTA, CDR2 FQGNSA. V gave up 1 base and J gave up 3 bases, with 16 bases separating them. The CDR3 is made up of 17 amino acids. The CDR3 DNA sequence: TGTGCCAGCAGCTTAGATCAGTTAGGGGCGGGTGGAAACACCATATATTTT. This gives the protein CASSLDQLGAGGNTIYF.

The CDR3 loop is CASSYGTGTAFYGYTF. The CDR3 region has the DNA TGTGCCAGCAGTTACGGAACCGGGACGGCCTTCTATGGCTACACCTTC. The chain combines TRBV6-5 with TRBJ1-2; TRBD1 might be the D (5 bases). From germline, CDR1 is MNHEY and CDR2 SVGAGI. This CDR3 has 16 residues. Between the trimmed V and J ends, which lost 2 bases and 4 bases, there was a span of 17 bases.

This sequence joins TRBV20-1 and TRBJ1-2; D not resolved. Germline CDR1 and CDR2: DFQATT and SNEGSKA (reference sequence). This CDR3 is built from 11 residues. Trimming took 3 bases from V and 2 from J, leaving 4 bases between them. CDR3 protein: CSASINYGYTF. Here the CDR3 DNA reads TGCAGTGCTAGTATAAACTATGGCTACACCTTC.

The gene calls are TRBV19 and TRBJ1-5; 7 nucleotides match TRBD1. Germline loops: CDR1 LNHDA, CDR2 SQIVND (reference sequence). CDR3 length: 12 amino acids. V shed 7 bases and J 9 bases; nucleotides not matched to a gene: 6. The CDR3, as DNA: TGTGCCAGTAACAGGGGAGATGGGCCCCAGCATTTT. It is translated as CASNRGDGPQHF. The whole variable domain, remainder taken from reference TRBV19 and TRBJ1-5, is DGGITQSPKYLFRKEGQNVTLSCEQNLNHDAMYWYRQDPGQGLRLIYYSQIVNDFQKGDIAEGYSVSREKKESFPLTVTSAQKNPTAFYLCASNRGDGPQHFGDGTRLSIL.

The CDR3 DNA reads TGTGCCAGCAGCTCTACTAAGGGGCTGAACACCGGGGAGCTGTTTTTT. Translated: CASSSTKGLNTGELFF. The chain employs TRBV5-6 and TRBJ2-2; D is perhaps TRBD1 (5 bases). V was trimmed by 3 bases and J by 1 base, leaving 13 bases between them. The CDR3 is 16 residues long. The V gene's germline CDR1 is SGHDT and CDR2 YYEEEE.

A single count supports this clone. The chain employs TRBV28 and TRBJ1-1; D unclear. The CDR3 sequence is 18 residues long. The ends were cut back, 3 bases at V and 5 bases at J, with 25 bases in the middle. Germline V gene lookup returns CDR1 MDHEN and CDR2 SYDVKM. The chain's CDR3 is CASSFSSLGHRDRTEAFF. The CDR3 DNA reads as TGTGCCAGCAGTTTTAGCTCCCTCGGCCATCGGGATCGGACTGAAGCTTTCTTT.

The chain employs TRBV21-1 and TRBJ2-1. TRBV21-1 is tagged as a pseudogene. The CDR3 has 10 residues. The CDR3, as DNA: TGTGCCAGCAGTACAAGGGAGCAGTTCTTC. Its translation is CASSTREQFF.

The chain employs TRBV19 and TRBJ2-6; D remains ambiguous. V was cut by 10 bases and J by 1 base, with 17 bases left in between. This CDR3 spans 16 amino acids. Germline CDR1 is LNHDA and CDR2 is SQIVND (reference sequence). In nucleotides, the CDR3 is TGTGCCACCCGGGCTCAGGTACCTTCTGGGGCCAACGTCCTGACTTTC. It is translated as CATRAQVPSGANVLTF.

The chain couples TRBV4-2 to TRBJ1-2; no reliable D call. The CDR3 has 15 residues. Trimming took 1 base from V and 0 from J, leaving 9 bases between them. Germline-derived CDR1 and CDR2 are LGHNA and YNFKEQ. The CDR3 DNA follows: TGTGCCAGCAGCCAAGGGGCCAGTACTAACTATGGCTACACCTTC. Protein product: CASSQGASTNYGYTF.

The rearrangement joins TRBV4-3 to TRBJ2-3; D not resolved. Germline V gene lookup returns CDR1 LGHNA and CDR2 YSLEER. Trimming cost V 0 bases and J 0 bases, with 13 bases left between them. CDR3 length: 17 amino acids. The CDR3 protein is CASSQDRSVPSTDTQYF. CDR3 nucleotide sequence: TGCGCCAGCAGCCAAGATCGGTCCGTCCCTAGCACAGATACGCAGTATTTT.

The chain is built from TRBV2 and TRBJ2-2; D is ambiguous. Germline V gives CDR1 SNHLY, CDR2 FYNNEI. The CDR3 totals 12 residues. V was trimmed by 8 bases and J by 7 bases, leaving 11 bases between them. CDR3 bases: TGTGCCAGCTTTAAGAAGGTCGGGGAGCTGTTTTTT. Protein sequence: CASFKKVGELFF.

The J gene is TRBJ2-7, the V gene TRBV11-2; 7 bases are a match to TRBD1. Germline CDR1 reads SGHAT; CDR2 reads FQNNGV. J lost 2 bases, V lost 2 bases, and 6 bases had no gene match. This CDR3 has 15 residues. CDR3 region: CASSLNRDSTYEQYF. The CDR3 DNA follows: TGTGCCAGCAGCTTAAACCGGGACAGTACCTACGAGCAGTACTTC.

The chain joins TRBV6-5 to TRBJ1-3; the D gene is possibly TRBD1 (6 bases). CDR1 and CDR2 from the germline V gene are MNHEY and SVGAGI. With 0 bases removed from V and 10 bases from J, the gap between germline ends came to 16 bases. CDR3 size: 15 residues. The CDR3 loop reads CASSYSRDTAGTIYF. CDR3 sequence (DNA): TGTGCCAGCAGTTACTCGAGGGACACGGCCGGAACCATATATTTT.

For the CDR3, the DNA is TGTGCCAGTAGTAGCTCCCGACTAGCGGGGGGAGGCACAGATACGCAGTATTTT. Translating it yields CASSSSRLAGGGTDTQYF. The chain has TRBV19 and TRBJ2-3; TRBD2 agrees at 13 bases. From germline, CDR1 is LNHDA and CDR2 SQIVND (reference sequence). The CDR3 consists of 18 residues. Trimming at V came to 4 bases and at J to 1 base, leaving 8 bases not matched to a gene.

The chain joins TRBV11-2 to TRBJ2-6, with 11 bases matching TRBD1. V gave up 4 bases and J gave up 2 bases; unmatched junction bases: 4. Germline loops: CDR1 SGHAT, CDR2 FQNNGV. The CDR3 spans 17 residues. CDR3 bases: TGTGCCAGCAGCTGGGACAGGGGGAGTGCTGGGGCCAACGTCCTGACTTTC. Translation gives CASSWDRGSAGANVLTF.

The chain couples TRBV2 to TRBJ2-2; 8 positions match TRBD2. V gave up 7 bases and J gave up 6 bases; unmatched junction bases: 13. Germline CDR1 and CDR2: SNHLY and FYNNEI. The CDR3 spans 16 residues. CDR3 sequence (DNA): TGTGCCAGCACGGGGACCGGGACTAGAAGTGCCGGGGAGCTGTTTTTT. Protein: CASTGTGTRSAGELFF.

This clone was seen only a few times. DNA for the CDR3: TGTGCCATCAGTGAGAGGGGGGATACTGAAGCTTTCTTT. Its protein product is CAISERGDTEAFF. The chain uses TRBV10-3 and TRBJ1-1; TRBD1 is a possible D gene (6 bases). The V and J ends lost 2 bases and 5 bases respectively, with 9 bases between them. Germline lookup yields CDR1 ENHRY and CDR2 SYGVKD. The CDR3 is 13 amino acids.

Remarks on this clone: It is unclear where the CDR3 begins or ends on the DNA, so no DNA is shown, and the CDR3 is as TCRdb lists it. The CDR3 spells CASSFGQGITGELLF. The rearrangement links TRBV6-5 to TRBJ2-2; the table's D gene call, TRBD1, was not cross checked with the DNA. The CDR3 length equals 15 residues, ends included. CDR1 is MNHEY, CDR2 SVGAGI, per germline.

For this clone: The junction does not match germline at one end; this may be a read error. The chain couples TRBV28 to TRBJ2-6; D gene unclear. CDR1 and CDR2 from the germline V gene are MDHEN and SYDVKM. There are 12 residues in the CDR3. Written as DNA, the CDR3 is TGTGCCAGCAGTCCCCGGTTCAATGTGGCCTATTTC. Translated, it gives CASSPRFNVAYF.